Listed here is a single TCR beta chain. Profiling that covered TCR beta VDJ and CDR3 relied on genomic DNA as its template. MiXCR, run by TCRdb on the reads, gives a single entry per CDR3 protein. The profile shows fewer than 200,000 distinct CDR3 sequences, roughly 43% of them singletons. The data originate from a study of CD8+CD57+ T cells in acquired aplastic anemia. Patients selected for sequencing had displayed CD8+CD57+ cell expansion by flow cytometry. V lost 1 base, J lost 2 bases, and 11 bases lay in between. The CDR3 extends over 15 amino acids. Germline V CDR1 and CDR2: LNHDA, SQIVND (reference sequence).

Sequencing used sorted CD4+, CD8+, or CD8+CD57+ T cells (not recorded which) from PBMCs. The chain couples TRBV19 to TRBJ1-1; tentative D call: TRBD1 (5 bases). The TCR originated in a human donor with aplastic anemia. Written as DNA, the CDR3 is TGTGCCAGTAGTATAGGGGGCGCGGGAAACACTGAAGCTTTCTTT. The encoded protein is CASSIGGAGNTEAFF.